This TCR beta chain was sequenced during a study of cytomegalovirus exposure and HLA in healthy donors. Across the whole study: Unique TCRs numbering roughly 85 million, obtained from HLA-typed donors, made up an early data release.

Trimming pared 1 base from V and 7 bases from J, leaving 17 bases between. The CDR3 sequence is 15 residues long. CDR1 is LGHNA, CDR2 YNFKEQ, per germline. 13 Jbeta primers and 60 Vbeta primers were used for the PCR. Profiled with immunoSEQ multiplex PCR; TCRdb holds only in-frame clones, not every one. In the table there are fewer than 150,000 clones, around 85% of which are singletons. Sequencing was done on a sample of PBMCs. The rearrangement joins TRBV4-2 to TRBJ2-7; no clear D. The receptor's source is a woman in her 30s in good health and CMV-seropositive. CDR3 sequence (DNA): TGTGCCAGCAGCCAAGGTACTTCCTTCTCGGTTGAGCAGTACTTC. Translation: CASSQGTSFSVEQYF.